The entry below gives a single TCR beta chain sequence along with its context. The data originate from a study of blood T cell repertoires in COVID-19. Study as a whole: Both acute and convalescent COVID-19 samples were obtained from the United States, Italy and Spain.

Per the original methods: Quantification of nucleated cells was approximated via reference gene primer amplification. Repertoires were generated with immunoSEQ multiplex PCR, while TCRdb's copy carries only in-frame clones and drops some. V and J calls and clone size come straight from that table; D and trimming were deduced from the DNA. The top ten hold approximately 2% of the sample, which has roughly 280,000 clones, around 88% seen once. The CDR3 loop spans 14 amino acids. Germline V gene data show CDR1 as GTSNPN and CDR2 as SVGIG (reference sequence). V lost 5 bases to trimming and J lost 8 bases; unmatched junction nucleotides: 11.

This TCR was sampled from a man younger than 40 with active or convalescent COVID-19. This chain uses TRBV30 with TRBJ1-2; 10 positions agree with TRBD1. Sequencing was done on a sample of peripheral blood. This CDR3 reads CAWGDRGRVQGYTF. The CDR3 DNA reads as TGTGCCTGGGGAGACAGGGGGCGCGTTCAGGGCTACACCTTC.